This TCR beta chain is from a study of T cell repertoires in cytomegalovirus infection. Study details: Public TCR beta signatures indicated both CMV infection and matching HLA type. Study-wide results and limits: CMV-specific TCR beta clonotypes restricted by HLA-C were the ones dominating the ex vivo response.

TCRdb ran MiXCR on the reads and lists one entry per CDR3 protein. The sample has 250,000 or so distinct CDR3 sequences; about 17% are singletons. This clonotype was seen ten or more times. The antigen is unknown. The germline gives CDR1 SGHVS, CDR2 FNYEAQ. With 1 base removed from V and 5 bases from J, the gap between germline ends came to 11 bases. The CDR3 is 14 residues long. The specimen was CD8+ T cells from PBMCs. The receptor comes from a human donor in good health (CMV status not recorded). Some clones in this sample may be carry-over from other donors' samples. This rearrangement joins TRBV7-6 to TRBJ1-1; no clear D gene. The CDR3 bases are TGTGCCAGCAGCTTAGGGGTCCCCCCAACTGAAGCTTTCTTT. This translates into CASSLGVPPTEAFF.